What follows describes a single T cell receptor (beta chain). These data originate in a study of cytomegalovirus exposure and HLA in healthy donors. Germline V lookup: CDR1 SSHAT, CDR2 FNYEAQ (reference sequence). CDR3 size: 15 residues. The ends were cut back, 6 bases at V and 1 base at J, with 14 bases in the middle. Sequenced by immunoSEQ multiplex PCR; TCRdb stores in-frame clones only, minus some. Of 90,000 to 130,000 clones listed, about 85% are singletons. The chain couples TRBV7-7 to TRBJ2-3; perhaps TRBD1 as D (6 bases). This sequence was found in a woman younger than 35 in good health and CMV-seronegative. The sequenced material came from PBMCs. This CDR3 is CASSSRGLGTDTQYF. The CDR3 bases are TGTGCCAGCAGTTCCAGGGGTCTTGGCACAGATACGCAGTATTTT.